The source of this T cell receptor (beta chain) is a study of blood T cell repertoires in COVID-19. The overall study: The samples span acute and convalescent COVID-19 from the United States, Italy and Spain.

The CDR3 is made up of 15 amino acids. V shed 2 bases and J shed 7 bases, with 15 bases lying between them. Germline V gene data show CDR1 as SGHNT and CDR2 as YYREEE (reference sequence). Study processing details: Estimation of nucleated cell counts was performed using reference gene primer amplification. Produced via immunoSEQ multiplex PCR; TCRdb's table is partial and in-frame only. D and trimming come from the DNA, and the V and J calls and clone size come from that table. Among about 92,000 clones listed, about 85% were seen once. Sequenced material: peripheral blood. The clonotype comes from an elderly man with acute or convalescent COVID-19. The chain employs TRBV5-4 and TRBJ2-2; possible D gene TRBD2, 6 bases. The CDR3 spells CASSLGGRTVGELFF. The DNA of the CDR3 is TGTGCCAGCAGCTTAGGAGGGCGGACGGTCGGGGAGCTGTTTTTT.